The next 10 T cell receptor beta chains were all read from a single sample in a study of technical replicates of blood from several donors. Repertoires were generated with immunoSEQ multiplex PCR, while TCRdb's copy carries only in-frame clones and drops some. The sample has under 90,000 clones; 90% to 95% are singletons. Sequencing was performed on T cells isolated from PBMCs. The receptors here all came from a human donor in good health.

V is TRBV7-9 and J is TRBJ2-7, with D possibly matching TRBD1 (6 bases). Germline-derived CDR1 and CDR2 are SEHNR and FQNEAQ (reference sequence). V shed 5 bases and J shed 4 bases, with 12 bases lying between them. The CDR3 length is 13 residues. CDR3 amino acids: CASSLGDKYEQYF. The CDR3 DNA reads as TGTGCCAGCAGCCTGGGGGACAAATACGAGCAGTACTTC. The variable domain in full, completed from reference TRBV7-9 and TRBJ2-7, reads DTGVSQNPRHKITKRGQNVTFRCDPISEHNRLYWYRQTLGQGPEFLTYFQNEAQLEKSRLLSDRFSAERPKGSFSTLEIQRTEQGDSAMYLCASSLGDKYEQYFGPGTRLTVT.

This rearrangement joins TRBV18 to TRBJ2-5, with a weak D call TRBD1 (5 bases). V lost 3 bases to trimming and J lost 1 base, with 21 bases between them. This CDR3 has 18 residues. CDR1 is KGHSH, CDR2 LQKENI, per germline. The CDR3 DNA sequence: TGTGCCAGCTCACCGTTACTATTGCAGGGATCCGTCCAAGAGACCCAGTACTTC. Protein sequence: CASSPLLLQGSVQETQYF.

The V call is TRBV13, the J call TRBJ2-4; D unresolved. Germline V gene data show CDR1 as PRHDT and CDR2 as FYEKMQ (reference sequence). Trimming removed 5 bases at V and 8 bases at J, with 16 bases between. This CDR3 spans 14 amino acids. The CDR3 loop reads CASSLLETKDIQYF. The CDR3 nucleotides read TGTGCCAGCAGCCTCTTAGAGACAAAGGACATTCAGTACTTC. The variable domain in full, completed from reference TRBV13 and TRBJ2-4, reads AAGVIQSPRHLIKEKRETATLKCYPIPRHDTVYWYQQGPGQDPQFLISFYEKMQSDKGSIPDRFSAQQFSDYHSELNMSSLELGDSALYFCASSLLETKDIQYFGAGTRLSVL.

The rearrangement uses TRBV5-1 and TRBJ2-1; 8 nucleotides match TRBD1. The J segment lost 3 bases and the V segment lost 4 bases, leaving 6 bases of the junction unmatched. The CDR3 is made up of 15 amino acids. Looked up from germline, CDR1 is SGHRS and CDR2 is YFSETQ. The DNA for the CDR3 is TGCGCCAGCAGCGGTATGACAGGGGTCTACAATGAGCAGTTCTTC. This translates into CASSGMTGVYNEQFF.

This rearrangement joins TRBV19 to TRBJ2-7; TRBD2 is a possible D gene (6 bases). The CDR3 is made up of 15 amino acids. Trimming left V 1 base short and J 2 bases short, with 12 bases between. The germline CDR1 and CDR2 sequences are LNHDA and SQIVND (reference sequence). CDR3 DNA: TGTGCCAGTAGTATAGTAGCGGCAGAGACCTACGAGCAGTACTTC. This gives the protein CASSIVAAETYEQYF. The full variable domain, rest sourced from reference TRBV19 and TRBJ2-7, is DGGITQSPKYLFRKEGQNVTLSCEQNLNHDAMYWYRQDPGQGLRLIYYSQIVNDFQKGDIAEGYSVSREKKESFPLTVTSAQKNPTAFYLCASSIVAAETYEQYFGPGTRLTVT.

The count of this clone is one. The chain is built from TRBV4-1 and TRBJ1-2, with 12 positions matching TRBD1. The CDR3 has 16 residues. V dropped 0 bases and J dropped 8; count of bases not matched to a gene: 7. Per the germline V gene, CDR1 is MGHRA and CDR2 is YSYEKL. DNA of the CDR3: TGCGCCAGCAGCCAAGAGGGACAGGGGGCATCCCGAGGCTACACCTTC. Translated, it gives CASSQEGQGASRGYTF.

This clone has a single count. The chain joins TRBV2 to TRBJ1-1; D is perhaps TRBD1 (6 bases). V lost 4 bases and J 0 bases, leaving 12 bases between the germline ends. CDR3 length: 15 residues. The germline V gene has CDR1 SNHLY and CDR2 FYNNEI. DNA for the CDR3: TGTGCCAGCAGTGGGGCTAGGGACATGAACACTGAAGCTTTCTTT. It specifies CASSGARDMNTEAFF.

On this clone itself: An end of the junction does not agree with germline; a read error may underlie this. CDR3 in amino acids: CASSLAWQSGLNF. The CDR3 DNA follows: TGTGCCAGCAGCTTGGCTTGGCAGTCGGGTTTAAACTTC. The chain is built from TRBV5-4 and TRBJ2-5, with unresolved D. Germline CDR1 reads SGHNT; CDR2 reads YYREEE (reference sequence). This CDR3 comprises 13 residues. Together with reference TRBV5-4 and TRBJ2-5, the CDR3 gives the full variable domain: ETGVTQSPTHLIKTRGQQVTLRCSSQSGHNTVSWYQQALGQGPQFIFQYYREEENGRGNFPPRFSGLQFPNYSSELNVNALELDDSALYLCASSLAWQSGLNFGPGTRLLVL.

The chain employs TRBV6-5 and TRBJ2-2; 8 bases line up with TRBD2. CDR1 and CDR2 (germline): MNHEY, SVGAGI. This CDR3 contains 14 residues. V was clipped by 7 bases and J by 1 base; unmatched bases: 2. CDR3 nucleotide sequence: TGTGCCAGCACGGGGGGGCAGAACACCGGGGAGCTGTTTTTT. Protein: CASTGGQNTGELFF.

The chain couples TRBV5-1 to TRBJ2-3; 14 bases are a match to TRBD2. V dropped 4 bases and J dropped 6; count of bases not matched to a gene: 7. The CDR3 loop spans 16 amino acids. Germline loops: CDR1 SGHRS, CDR2 YFSETQ. CDR3 region: CASSGGGLAGVDTQYF. The CDR3 coding sequence is TGCGCCAGCAGCGGCGGGGGACTAGCGGGGGTTGATACGCAGTATTTT.